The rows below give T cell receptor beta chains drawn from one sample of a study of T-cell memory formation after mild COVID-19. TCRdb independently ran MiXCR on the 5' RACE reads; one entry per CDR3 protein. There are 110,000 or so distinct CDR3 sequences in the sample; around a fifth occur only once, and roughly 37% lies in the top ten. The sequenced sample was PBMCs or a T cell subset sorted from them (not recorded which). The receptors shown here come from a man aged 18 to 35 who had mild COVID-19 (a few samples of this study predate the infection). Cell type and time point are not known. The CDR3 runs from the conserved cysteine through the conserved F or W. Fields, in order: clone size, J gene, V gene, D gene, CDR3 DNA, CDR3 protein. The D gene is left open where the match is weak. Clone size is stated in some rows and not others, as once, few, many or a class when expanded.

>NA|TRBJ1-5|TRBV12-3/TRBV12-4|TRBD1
TGTGCCAGCACCAGACAGGGGGCCTACAATCAGCCCCAGCATTTT
CASTRQGAYNQPQHF
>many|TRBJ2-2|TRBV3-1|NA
TGTGCCAGCAGCCAAGCGATTACGGTGACCGCGAACACCGGGGAGCTGTTTTTT
CASSQAITVTANTGELFF
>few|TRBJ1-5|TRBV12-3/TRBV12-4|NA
TGTGCCAGCAGTTGGGAAGCTAGCAATCAGCCCCAGCATTTT
CASSWEASNQPQHF
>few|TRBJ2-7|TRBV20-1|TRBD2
TGCAGTGCTAGTATGGGGACTATACCTCTGAGGGAGCAGTACTTC
CSASMGTIPLREQYF
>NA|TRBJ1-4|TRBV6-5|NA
TGTGCCAGCAGCCCATCCATTGCCCGAGAAAAACTGTTTTTT
CASSPSIAREKLFF
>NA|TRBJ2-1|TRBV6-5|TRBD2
TGTGCCAGCAGTCTACTAGCGGGGATGAGCTCCTACAATGAGCAGTTCTTC
CASSLLAGMSSYNEQFF
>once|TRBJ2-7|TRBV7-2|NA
TGTGCCAGCAGCGCCACAGTCGCACCAACCTACGAGCAGTACTTC
CASSATVAPTYEQYF
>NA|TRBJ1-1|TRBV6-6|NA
TGTGCCAGCACTGAAACAGGGACAGCTTTCTTT
CASTETGTAFF
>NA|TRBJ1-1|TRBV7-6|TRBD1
TGTGCCAGCAGCTTAGGGACAGGGTGGGACACTGAAGCTTTCTTT
CASSLGTGWDTEAFF
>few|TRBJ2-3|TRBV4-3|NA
TGCGCCAGCAGCCAAGACAGACGGATCACAGATACGCAGTATTTT
CASSQDRRITDTQYF
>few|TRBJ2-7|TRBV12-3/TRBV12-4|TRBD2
TGTGCCAGCTCAAGACTAGCGGGGGCTGACGAGCAGTACTTC
CASSRLAGADEQYF